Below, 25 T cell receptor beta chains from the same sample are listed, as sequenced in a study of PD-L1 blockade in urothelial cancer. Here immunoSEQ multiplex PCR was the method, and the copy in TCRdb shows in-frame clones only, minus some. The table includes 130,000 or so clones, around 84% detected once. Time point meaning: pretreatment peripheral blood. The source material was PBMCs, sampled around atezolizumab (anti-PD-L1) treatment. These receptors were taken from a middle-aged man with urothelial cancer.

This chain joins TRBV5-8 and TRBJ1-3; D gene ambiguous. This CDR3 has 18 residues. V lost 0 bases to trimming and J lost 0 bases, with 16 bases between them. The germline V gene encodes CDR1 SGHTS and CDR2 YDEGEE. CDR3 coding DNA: TGTGCCAGCAGCTTGGCCGACCCGGCAGGATTCTCTGGAAACACCATATATTTT. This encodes CASSLADPAGFSGNTIYF.

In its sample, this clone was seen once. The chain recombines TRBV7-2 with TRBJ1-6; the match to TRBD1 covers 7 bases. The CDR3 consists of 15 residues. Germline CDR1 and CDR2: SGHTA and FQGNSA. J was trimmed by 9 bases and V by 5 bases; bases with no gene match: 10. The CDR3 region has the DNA TGTGCCAGCAGCCCGCAGGGGGGTCTGACTTCACCCCTCCACTTT. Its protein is CASSPQGGLTSPLHF.

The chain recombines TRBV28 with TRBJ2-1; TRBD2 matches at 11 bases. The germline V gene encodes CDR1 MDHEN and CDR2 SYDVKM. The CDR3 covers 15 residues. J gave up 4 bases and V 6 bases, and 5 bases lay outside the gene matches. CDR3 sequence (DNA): TGTGCCAGCAGCAAACTAGCGGGAGAGTACAATGAGCAGTTCTTC. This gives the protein CASSKLAGEYNEQFF. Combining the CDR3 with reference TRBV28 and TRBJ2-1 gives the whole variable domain DVKVTQSSRYLVKRTGEKVFLECVQDMDHENMFWYRQDPGLGLRLIYFSYDVKMKEKGDIPEGYSVSREKKERFSLILESASTNQTSMYLCASSKLAGEYNEQFFGPGTRLTVL.

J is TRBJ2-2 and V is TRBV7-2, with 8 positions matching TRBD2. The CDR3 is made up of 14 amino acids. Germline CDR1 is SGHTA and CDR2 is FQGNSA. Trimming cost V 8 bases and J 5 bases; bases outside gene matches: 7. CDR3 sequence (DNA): TGTGCCAGCGGACAACTAGCGGCGACCGGGGAGCTGTTTTTT. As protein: CASGQLAATGELFF.

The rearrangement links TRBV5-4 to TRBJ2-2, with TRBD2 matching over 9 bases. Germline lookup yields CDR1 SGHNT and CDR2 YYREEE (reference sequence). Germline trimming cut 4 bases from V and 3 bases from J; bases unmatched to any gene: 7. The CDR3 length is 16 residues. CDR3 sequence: CASSPQLAGYTGELFF. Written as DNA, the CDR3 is TGTGCCAGCAGCCCCCAGCTAGCGGGATACACCGGGGAGCTGTTTTTT.

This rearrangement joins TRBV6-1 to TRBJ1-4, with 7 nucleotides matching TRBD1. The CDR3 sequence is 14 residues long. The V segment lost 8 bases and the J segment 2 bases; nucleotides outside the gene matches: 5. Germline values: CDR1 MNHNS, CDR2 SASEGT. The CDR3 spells CASSQGTTNEKLFF. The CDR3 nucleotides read TGTGCCAGCTCACAGGGGACCACTAATGAAAAACTGTTTTTT.

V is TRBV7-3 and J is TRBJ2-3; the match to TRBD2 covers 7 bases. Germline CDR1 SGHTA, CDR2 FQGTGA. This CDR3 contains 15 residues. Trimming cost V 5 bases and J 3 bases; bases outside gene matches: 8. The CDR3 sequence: CASSLAASVTDTQYF. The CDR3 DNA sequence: TGTGCCAGCAGCCTAGCGGCCAGTGTAACAGATACGCAGTATTTT.

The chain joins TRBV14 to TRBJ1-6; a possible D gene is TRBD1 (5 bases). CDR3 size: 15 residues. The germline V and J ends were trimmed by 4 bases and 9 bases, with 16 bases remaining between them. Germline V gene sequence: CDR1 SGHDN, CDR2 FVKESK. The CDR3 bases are TGTGCCAGCAGCCCTACCCACGCAGGGCTTTCACCCCTCCACTTT. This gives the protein CASSPTHAGLSPLHF.

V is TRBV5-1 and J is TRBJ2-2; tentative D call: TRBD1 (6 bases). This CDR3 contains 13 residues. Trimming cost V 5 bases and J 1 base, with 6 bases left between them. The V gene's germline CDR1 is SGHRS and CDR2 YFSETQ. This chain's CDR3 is CASRQGNTGELFF. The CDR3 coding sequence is TGCGCCAGCAGACAGGGGAACACCGGGGAGCTGTTTTTT.

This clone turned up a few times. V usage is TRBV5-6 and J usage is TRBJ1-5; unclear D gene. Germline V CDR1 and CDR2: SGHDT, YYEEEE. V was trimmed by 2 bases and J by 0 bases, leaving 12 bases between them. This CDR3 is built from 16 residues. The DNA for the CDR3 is TGTGCCAGCAGCTTTCGCGGGGTATATAGCAATCAGCCCCAGCATTTT. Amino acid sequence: CASSFRGVYSNQPQHF.

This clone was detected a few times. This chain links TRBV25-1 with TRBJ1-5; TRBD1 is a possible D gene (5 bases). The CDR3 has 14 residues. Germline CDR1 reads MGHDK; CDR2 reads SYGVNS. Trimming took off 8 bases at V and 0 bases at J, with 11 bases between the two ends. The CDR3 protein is CASRDSSSNQPQHF. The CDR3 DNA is TGTGCCAGCCGGGACTCCTCTAGCAATCAGCCCCAGCATTTT.

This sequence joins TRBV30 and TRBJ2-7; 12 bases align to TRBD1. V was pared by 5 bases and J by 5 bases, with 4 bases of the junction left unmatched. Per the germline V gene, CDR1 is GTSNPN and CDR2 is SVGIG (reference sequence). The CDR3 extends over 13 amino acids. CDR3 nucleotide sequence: TGTGCCTGGTCGGGACAGGGGGCCCACGAGCAGTACTTC. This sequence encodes CAWSGQGAHEQYF.

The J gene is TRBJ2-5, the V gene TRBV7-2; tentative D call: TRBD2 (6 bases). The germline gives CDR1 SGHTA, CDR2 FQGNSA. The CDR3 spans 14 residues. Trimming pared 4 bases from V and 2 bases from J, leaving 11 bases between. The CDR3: CASSSFGTQETQYF. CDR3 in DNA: TGTGCCAGCAGCTCTTTCGGGACTCAAGAGACCCAGTACTTC.

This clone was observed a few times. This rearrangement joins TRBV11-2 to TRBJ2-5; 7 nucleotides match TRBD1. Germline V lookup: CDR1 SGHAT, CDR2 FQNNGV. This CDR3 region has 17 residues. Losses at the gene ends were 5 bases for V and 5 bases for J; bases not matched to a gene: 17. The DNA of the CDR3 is TGTGCCAGCAGCCTAAGCCCGACAGGGTTTACGGAGGAGACCCAGTACTTC. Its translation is CASSLSPTGFTEETQYF.

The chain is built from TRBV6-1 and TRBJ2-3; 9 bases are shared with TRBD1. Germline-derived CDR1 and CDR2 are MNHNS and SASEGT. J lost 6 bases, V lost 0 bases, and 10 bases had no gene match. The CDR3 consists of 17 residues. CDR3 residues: CASSEAGGTGIADTQYF. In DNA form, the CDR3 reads TGTGCCAGCAGTGAAGCAGGTGGGACAGGGATAGCGGATACGCAGTATTTT.

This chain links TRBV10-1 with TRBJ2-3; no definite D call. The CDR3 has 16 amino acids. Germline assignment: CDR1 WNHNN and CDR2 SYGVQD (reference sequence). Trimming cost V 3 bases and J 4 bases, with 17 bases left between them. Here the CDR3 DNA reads TGCGCCAGCAGTGAAGCGACCCGGCTCGGCGCAGATACGCAGTATTTT. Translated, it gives CASSEATRLGADTQYF.

CDR3 protein: CASLIGQGGTEAFF. DNA of the CDR3: TGTGCCAGCTTAATCGGACAGGGTGGCACTGAAGCTTTCTTT. The chain is built from TRBV18 and TRBJ1-1, with 8 bases lining up with TRBD1. The CDR3 totals 14 residues. V shed 7 bases and J 4 bases; nucleotides not matched to a gene: 8. Per germline, CDR1 KGHSH and CDR2 LQKENI.

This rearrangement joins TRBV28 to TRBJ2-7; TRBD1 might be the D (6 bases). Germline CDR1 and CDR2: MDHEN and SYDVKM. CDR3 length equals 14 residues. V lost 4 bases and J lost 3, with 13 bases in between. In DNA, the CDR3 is TGTGCCAGCAGTTCGGAAGGGGGAAACTACGAGCAGTACTTC. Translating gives CASSSEGGNYEQYF. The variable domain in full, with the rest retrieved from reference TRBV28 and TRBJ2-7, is DVKVTQSSRYLVKRTGEKVFLECVQDMDHENMFWYRQDPGLGLRLIYFSYDVKMKEKGDIPEGYSVSREKKERFSLILESASTNQTSMYLCASSSEGGNYEQYFGPGTRLTVT.

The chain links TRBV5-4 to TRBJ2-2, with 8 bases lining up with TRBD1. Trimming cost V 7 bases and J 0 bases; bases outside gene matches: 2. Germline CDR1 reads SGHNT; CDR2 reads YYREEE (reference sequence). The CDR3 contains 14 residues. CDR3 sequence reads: CASRDRTNTGELFF. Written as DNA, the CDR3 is TGTGCCAGCCGGGACAGGACGAACACCGGGGAGCTGTTTTTT.

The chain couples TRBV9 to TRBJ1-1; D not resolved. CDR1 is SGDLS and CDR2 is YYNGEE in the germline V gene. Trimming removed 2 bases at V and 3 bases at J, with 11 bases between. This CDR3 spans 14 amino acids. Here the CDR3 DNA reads TGTGCCAGCAGCGTCCTCTCCCGGGACACTGAAGCTTTCTTT. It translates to CASSVLSRDTEAFF.

The DNA for the CDR3 is TGTGCCAGCAGTTTAATTCGGAACACTGAAGCTTTCTTT. Translation: CASSLIRNTEAFF. The chain employs TRBV27 and TRBJ1-1; D ambiguous. The V gene's germline CDR1 is MNHEY and CDR2 SMNVEV (reference sequence). Trimming cost V 2 bases and J 1 base, with 5 bases left between them. The CDR3 covers 13 residues.

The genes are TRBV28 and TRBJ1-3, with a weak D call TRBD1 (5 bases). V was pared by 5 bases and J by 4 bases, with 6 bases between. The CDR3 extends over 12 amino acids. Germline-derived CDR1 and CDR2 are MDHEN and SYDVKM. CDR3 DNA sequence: TGTGCCAGCAGTCGGACAGGAAACACCATATATTTT. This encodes CASSRTGNTIYF.

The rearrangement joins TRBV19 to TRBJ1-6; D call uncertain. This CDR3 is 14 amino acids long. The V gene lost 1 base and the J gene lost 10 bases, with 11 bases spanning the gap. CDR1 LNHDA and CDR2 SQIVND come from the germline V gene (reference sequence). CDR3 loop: CASSIGGFNSPLHF. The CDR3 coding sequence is TGTGCCAGTAGTATAGGAGGGTTCAACTCACCCCTCCACTTT.

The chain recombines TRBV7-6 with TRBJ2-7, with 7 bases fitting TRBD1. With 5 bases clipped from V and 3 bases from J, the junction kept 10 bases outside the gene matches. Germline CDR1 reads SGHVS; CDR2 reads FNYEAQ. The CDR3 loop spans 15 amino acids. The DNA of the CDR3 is TGTGCCAGCAGCGTTGGGACAGAGGATCTCTACGAGCAGTACTTC. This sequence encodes CASSVGTEDLYEQYF. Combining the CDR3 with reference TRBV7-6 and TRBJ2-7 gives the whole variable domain GAGVSQSPRYKVTKRGQDVALRCDPISGHVSLYWYRQALGQGPEFLTYFNYEAQQDKSGLPNDRFSAERPEGSISTLTIQRTEQRDSAMYRCASSVGTEDLYEQYFGPGTRLTVT.

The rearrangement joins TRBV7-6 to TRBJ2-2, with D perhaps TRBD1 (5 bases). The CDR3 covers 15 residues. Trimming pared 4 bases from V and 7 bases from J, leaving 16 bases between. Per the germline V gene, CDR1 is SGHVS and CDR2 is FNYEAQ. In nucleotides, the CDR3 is TGTGCCAGCAGCTCGTCCGGCCGGCAGGGCGGGGAGCTGTTTTTT. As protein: CASSSSGRQGGELFF.